What follows are 28 T cell receptor beta chains derived from one specimen sequenced in a study of cytotoxic CD8 clonotypes in ibrutinib-treated CLL. Here immunoSEQ multiplex PCR was the method, and the copy in TCRdb shows in-frame clones only, minus some. The sample has approximately 100,000 clones, more than 70% seen once. This specimen consisted of PBMCs, obtained after 24 months of ibrutinib treatment. The receptors shown here come from a human donor with chronic lymphocytic leukemia.

This sequence joins TRBV11-3 and TRBJ2-1, with D perhaps given as TRBD1 or TRBD2 (5 bases each). Trimming left V 6 bases short and J 7 bases short, with 13 bases between. The CDR3 consists of 13 residues. Germline V gene lookup returns CDR1 SGHNT and CDR2 YENEEA. The CDR3 sequence is CASSPSGRNEQFF. For the CDR3, the DNA is TGTGCCAGCAGTCCCTCAGGGAGAAATGAGCAGTTCTTC.

This chain connects TRBV28 to TRBJ2-5; D is unresolved. The CDR3 length is 14 residues. V gave up 1 base and J gave up 1 base, with 7 bases separating them. The germline CDR1 and CDR2 sequences are MDHEN and SYDVKM. CDR3 DNA sequence: TGTGCCAGCAGTTTATATCCAGGCCAAGAGACCCAGTACTTC. The encoded protein is CASSLYPGQETQYF. Full variable domain (missing parts from reference TRBV28 and TRBJ2-5): DVKVTQSSRYLVKRTGEKVFLECVQDMDHENMFWYRQDPGLGLRLIYFSYDVKMKEKGDIPEGYSVSREKKERFSLILESASTNQTSMYLCASSLYPGQETQYFGPGTRLLVL.

This chain uses TRBV6-1 with TRBJ1-1; tentatively, D is TRBD1 (6 bases). Germline CDR1 MNHNS, CDR2 SASEGT. CDR3 size: 12 residues. V lost 6 bases to trimming and J lost 2 bases, with 7 bases between them. The CDR3 coding sequence is TGTGCCAGCAGGACAGGTAACACTGAAGCTTTCTTT. This sequence encodes CASRTGNTEAFF.

Only a few counts were recorded for this clone. This chain links TRBV27 with TRBJ1-2; 8 nucleotides line up with TRBD1. Germline trimming cut 8 bases from V and 4 bases from J; bases unmatched to any gene: 9. Germline values: CDR1 MNHEY, CDR2 SMNVEV (reference sequence). The CDR3 covers 14 residues. CDR3 sequence reads: CASRDRTGSYGYTF. In nucleotides, the CDR3 is TGTGCCAGCCGGGACAGGACGGGATCCTATGGCTACACCTTC.

This clone was picked up a small number of times. The chain is built from TRBV2 and TRBJ1-5; 8 bases match TRBD1. Per the germline V gene, CDR1 is SNHLY and CDR2 is FYNNEI. The CDR3 runs to 17 residues. Trimming cost V 5 bases and J 2 bases; bases outside gene matches: 11. CDR3 coding DNA: TGTGCCAGCAGTCATAACACAGGGGGTTACGGCAATCAGCCCCAGCATTTT. Residues: CASSHNTGGYGNQPQHF.

This clone was found a few times. The chain recombines TRBV11-2 with TRBJ1-5; D might be TRBD1 (5 bases). This CDR3 has 13 residues. V was cut by 6 bases and J by 2 bases, with 8 bases left in between. Germline assignment: CDR1 SGHAT and CDR2 FQNNGV. The CDR3 loop is CASSGGGNQPQHF. For the CDR3, the DNA is TGTGCCAGCAGTGGGGGGGGCAATCAGCCCCAGCATTTT.

The V call is TRBV28, the J call TRBJ1-2; 9 positions agree with TRBD1. J was trimmed by 3 bases and V by 5 bases; bases with no gene match: 13. Germline CDR1 is MDHEN and CDR2 is SYDVKM. CDR3 length equals 17 residues. CDR3 bases: TGTGCCAGCAGTCCACTAGGACAGGGGCTGTCGGACTATGGCTACACCTTC. Translating it yields CASSPLGQGLSDYGYTF.

The rearrangement joins TRBV9 to TRBJ2-3; D ambiguous. CDR1 is SGDLS and CDR2 is YYNGEE in the germline V gene. The CDR3 is 14 residues long. V dropped 1 base and J dropped 5 bases, with 11 bases sitting between them. CDR3 in DNA: TGTGCCAGCAGCGTAACAGCAAGGGTAGATACGCAGTATTTT. Protein: CASSVTARVDTQYF.

This clone was recorded at least ten times. This rearrangement joins TRBV7-2 to TRBJ2-1; D call uncertain. V lost 1 base and J lost 2, with 9 bases in between. The germline V gene has CDR1 SGHTA and CDR2 FQGNSA. CDR3 size: 15 residues. DNA for the CDR3: TGTGCCAGCAGCTTAGAGCGTAATGCCTACAATGAGCAGTTCTTC. Amino acids: CASSLERNAYNEQFF.

The rearrangement links TRBV18 to TRBJ2-5, with 7 bases fitting TRBD2. Trimming took 3 bases from V and 3 from J; bases not matched to a gene: 4. This CDR3 has 14 residues. CDR1 and CDR2 (germline): KGHSH, LQKENI. The CDR3 here is CASSPSSGKETQYF. CDR3 DNA: TGTGCCAGCTCACCGTCTAGCGGAAAAGAGACCCAGTACTTC.

This clone has more than one count but fewer than ten. This sequence joins TRBV7-8 and TRBJ2-7; 10 bases are a match to TRBD2. The CDR3 extends over 15 amino acids. Germline V lookup: CDR1 SGHVS, CDR2 FQNEAQ. V gave up 6 bases and J gave up 4 bases; unmatched junction bases: 9. CDR3 coding DNA: TGTGCCAGCAGTTCAAAAGCGGGAGGGCTGTACGAGCAGTACTTC. It yields the protein CASSSKAGGLYEQYF.

V and J are TRBV29-1 and TRBJ1-2; no clear D gene. With 0 bases removed from V and 8 bases from J, the gap between germline ends came to 22 bases. Per the germline V gene, CDR1 is SQVTM and CDR2 is ANQGSEA. The CDR3 length is 16 residues. The CDR3 nucleotides read TGCAGCGTTGAAGATGGTTTGGCTAGATTAACTATGGGCTACACCTTC. It translates to CSVEDGLARLTMGYTF.

The rearrangement links TRBV11-2 to TRBJ2-5; the match to TRBD1 covers 8 bases. This CDR3 has 16 amino acids. The V and J ends lost 0 bases and 4 bases, in that order; junction bases with no gene match: 7. CDR1 SGHAT and CDR2 FQNNGV come from the germline V gene. The CDR3 reads CASSLDPPGGRETQYF. The CDR3 bases are TGTGCCAGCAGCTTAGACCCCCCAGGGGGCCGAGAGACCCAGTACTTC.

The chain combines TRBV20-1 with TRBJ2-1, with no clear D. This CDR3 contains 9 residues. CDR1 is DFQATT, CDR2 SNEGSKA, per germline (reference sequence). V lost 3 bases to trimming and J lost 8 bases, with 2 bases between them. The chain's CDR3 is CSASYEQFF. In nucleotides, the CDR3 is TGCAGTGCTAGTTATGAGCAGTTCTTC.

The V call is TRBV4-2, the J call TRBJ1-5, with a weak D call TRBD1 (5 bases). This CDR3 has 16 residues. Germline lookup yields CDR1 LGHNA and CDR2 YNFKEQ. Trimming took 5 bases from V and 6 from J, leaving 20 bases between them. The DNA of the CDR3 is TGTGCCAGCAGCTTTGGGGCTACAGGTCGGCCTCAGCCCCAGCATTTT. Protein sequence: CASSFGATGRPQPQHF.

The V gene is TRBV11-2, the J gene TRBJ1-4; TRBD1 matches 8 bases. Germline-derived CDR1 and CDR2 are SGHAT and FQNNGV. V lost 2 bases, J lost 4 bases, and 3 bases stayed unmatched. This CDR3 comprises 15 residues. The CDR3 sequence is CASSLQGASNEKLFF. Here the CDR3 DNA reads TGTGCCAGCAGCTTACAGGGGGCAAGTAATGAAAAACTGTTTTTT.

V usage is TRBV19 and J usage is TRBJ1-5; D not resolved. Germline V gene sequence: CDR1 LNHDA, CDR2 SQIVND (reference sequence). CDR3 length: 16 amino acids. The V gene lost 3 bases and the J gene lost 0 bases, with 12 bases spanning the gap. The CDR3 reads CASSMARTYSNQPQHF. CDR3 sequence (DNA): TGTGCCAGTAGTATGGCCAGGACTTATAGCAATCAGCCCCAGCATTTT.

V and J are TRBV6-5 and TRBJ2-3; no clear D gene. Germline loops: CDR1 MNHEY, CDR2 SVGAGI. The V end lost 6 bases, the J end lost 5 bases, and 12 bases lay between the germline ends. The CDR3 has 13 amino acids. CDR3 coding DNA: TGTGCCAGCAGGCCTCGACGGCTAGATACGCAGTATTTT. Translation gives CASRPRRLDTQYF.

The chain recombines TRBV4-3 with TRBJ1-4, with 9 bases lining up with TRBD1. CDR1 and CDR2 (germline): LGHNA, YSLEER. The CDR3 extends over 15 amino acids. With 3 bases clipped from V and 5 bases from J, the junction kept 4 bases outside the gene matches. The CDR3 protein is CASSQLTGGNEKLFF. In DNA form, the CDR3 reads TGCGCCAGCAGCCAGTTGACAGGGGGAAATGAAAAACTGTTTTTT.

CDR3 amino acids: CASSPMFGLARNEQYF. The CDR3, as DNA: TGTGCCAGCAGCCCAATGTTCGGGCTAGCGCGTAACGAGCAGTACTTC. The chain uses TRBV5-4 and TRBJ2-7, with a tentative D call TRBD2 (6 bases). The CDR3 runs 16 residues. CDR1 and CDR2 (germline): SGHNT, YYREEE (reference sequence). V lost 4 bases and J lost 5, with 22 bases in between.

The gene calls are TRBV7-2 and TRBJ2-3; D unclear. Germline CDR1 is SGHTA and CDR2 is FQGNSA. This CDR3 has 13 amino acids. Between the trimmed V and J ends, which lost 1 base and 6 bases, there was a span of 8 bases. CDR3 sequence (DNA): TGTGCCAGCAGCTTAGTCCAGCACGATACGCAGTATTTT. Encoded protein: CASSLVQHDTQYF.

This clone was seen more than once but under ten times. The V gene is TRBV7-2, the J gene TRBJ1-1, with D tentatively TRBD1 (6 bases). This CDR3 is built from 17 residues. CDR1 is SGHTA, CDR2 FQGNSA, per germline. The V and J ends lost 4 bases and 0 bases respectively, with 18 bases between them. CDR3 in DNA: TGTGCCAGCAGCTCGAAGACAGGACACACAATGAACACTGAAGCTTTCTTT. As protein: CASSSKTGHTMNTEAFF.

CDR3 in amino acids: CASSEDQARSGNTIYF. The CDR3 DNA reads as TGTGCCAGCAGTGAAGACCAGGCCCGCTCTGGAAACACCATATATTTT. This rearrangement joins TRBV6-1 to TRBJ1-3; unclear D gene. Per germline, CDR1 MNHNS and CDR2 SASEGT. CDR3 length equals 16 residues. With 1 base removed from V and 0 bases from J, the gap between germline ends came to 10 bases.

The chain couples TRBV11-1 to TRBJ2-2, with 7 nucleotides matching TRBD2. Looked up from germline, CDR1 is SGHAT and CDR2 is FQDESV (reference sequence). CDR3 size: 15 residues. The trim removed 6 bases at V and 2 bases at J, leaving 6 bases unmatched. The CDR3 region is CASRALAVNTGELFF. Written as DNA, the CDR3 is TGTGCCAGCAGGGCTCTAGCGGTTAACACCGGGGAGCTGTTTTTT.

J is TRBJ2-1 and V is TRBV18; D gene ambiguous. CDR1 KGHSH and CDR2 LQKENI come from the germline V gene. The CDR3 contains 13 residues. Trimming shortened V by 3 bases and J by 9 bases, and 12 bases separated the two germline ends. The CDR3 loop reads CASSPESVGEQFF. CDR3 DNA sequence: TGTGCCAGCTCACCGGAAAGCGTGGGTGAGCAGTTCTTC.

Only a few counts were recorded for this clone. The chain joins TRBV30 to TRBJ1-1; D unclear. Germline values: CDR1 GTSNPN, CDR2 SVGIG (reference sequence). The CDR3 length is 13 residues. Trimming took 4 bases from V and 0 from J, leaving 9 bases between them. CDR3 DNA sequence: TGTGCCTGGATCCAACCAGTGAACACTGAAGCTTTCTTT. This gives the protein CAWIQPVNTEAFF.

This chain links TRBV7-9 with TRBJ2-3, with D perhaps matching TRBD1 (5 bases). The germline V gene has CDR1 SEHNR and CDR2 FQNEAQ (reference sequence). V lost 4 bases to trimming and J lost 1 base, with 12 bases between them. This CDR3 contains 15 residues. The CDR3 protein is CASSSIGAGTDTQYF. The CDR3 coding sequence is TGTGCCAGCAGCTCCATAGGGGCCGGCACAGATACGCAGTATTTT.

This chain connects TRBV5-6 to TRBJ1-5; D might be TRBD1 (6 bases). CDR1 and CDR2 from the germline V gene are SGHDT and YYEEEE. This CDR3 is 14 amino acids long. V was cut by 4 bases and J by 5 bases, with 13 bases left in between. CDR3 sequence: CASSLSGVDQPQHF. The CDR3 region has the DNA TGTGCCAGCAGCCTTTCAGGGGTAGATCAGCCCCAGCATTTT. Together with reference TRBV5-6 and TRBJ1-5, the CDR3 gives the full variable domain: DAGVTQSPTHLIKTRGQQVTLRCSPKSGHDTVSWYQQALGQGPQFIFQYYEEEERQRGNFPDRFSGHQFPNYSSELNVNALLLGDSALYLCASSLSGVDQPQHFGDGTRLSIL.